These 20 T cell receptor beta chains originate from one sample sequenced in a study of long-term antiretroviral therapy in people with HIV. Survey level was the resolution at which the v3.0 immunoSEQ assay ran. Libraries were prepared by immunoSEQ multiplex PCR; TCRdb keeps only in-frame clonotypes and omits some of them. Among roughly 29,000 clones listed, approximately 95% were seen once. The sequencing used unsorted PBMCs, collected 5.3 years after starting antiretroviral therapy. Receptor source: a man aged 50-59 years with HIV.

This chain joins TRBV4-3 and TRBJ1-2; D is undetermined. With 1 base removed from V and 8 bases from J, the gap between germline ends came to 11 bases. There are 13 residues in the CDR3. Per germline, CDR1 LGHNA and CDR2 YSLEER. The CDR3 loop is CASSQAGSRGYTF. CDR3 bases: TGCGCCAGCAGCCAAGCTGGGTCTCGGGGCTACACCTTC.

The chain employs TRBV2 and TRBJ1-6, with 7 nucleotides matching TRBD1. Unmatched junction bases numbered 8, after V lost 6 bases and J lost 3 bases. The CDR3 totals 16 residues. Germline V gene lookup returns CDR1 SNHLY and CDR2 FYNNEI. CDR3 in amino acids: CASSDSGQFYNSPLHF. CDR3 sequence (DNA): TGTGCCAGCAGCGACTCGGGACAGTTCTATAATTCACCCCTCCACTTT.

This clone turned up a few times. The chain employs TRBV5-6 and TRBJ2-7; TRBD2 matches 8 bases. The CDR3 consists of 17 residues. V was clipped by 4 bases and J by 2 bases; unmatched bases: 14. The germline V gene encodes CDR1 SGHDT and CDR2 YYEEEE. DNA of the CDR3: TGTGCCAGCAGCAGCACTAGGCGGGGGGCCGCCCCCTACGAGCAGTACTTC. This encodes CASSSTRRGAAPYEQYF.

J is TRBJ2-3 and V is TRBV7-2; 12 bases match TRBD2. CDR1 is SGHTA, CDR2 FQGNSA, per germline. The trim removed 5 bases at V and 2 bases at J, leaving 5 bases unmatched. CDR3 size: 16 residues. This CDR3 reads CASSRWTSGATDTQYF. The CDR3 DNA reads TGTGCCAGCAGCCGTTGGACTAGCGGGGCCACAGATACGCAGTATTTT.

The chain has TRBV6-1 and TRBJ1-2; 8 nucleotides align to TRBD1. V lost 2 bases and J lost 2; bases outside the gene matches: 10. The CDR3 is made up of 17 amino acids. The germline V gene encodes CDR1 MNHNS and CDR2 SASEGT. The CDR3 region is CASSEPGAGGSNYGYTF. Here the CDR3 DNA reads TGTGCCAGCAGTGAACCGGGGGCAGGGGGCTCCAACTATGGCTACACCTTC.

V usage is TRBV19 and J usage is TRBJ1-5; 7 positions match TRBD1. This CDR3 is 16 amino acids long. The ends lost 3 bases at V and 4 bases at J; junction bases unmatched: 9. CDR1 is LNHDA, CDR2 SQIVND, per germline (reference sequence). CDR3 loop: CASSIFDRARNQPQHF. As DNA, the CDR3 is TGTGCCAGTAGTATTTTTGACAGGGCTCGGAATCAGCCCCAGCATTTT.

The chain couples TRBV5-5 to TRBJ2-7; D possibly matches TRBD1 or TRBD2 (5 bases each). This CDR3 is built from 15 residues. Germline CDR1 reads SGHKS; CDR2 reads YYEKEE (reference sequence). V lost 2 bases and J 0 bases, leaving 12 bases between the germline ends. The CDR3 DNA follows: TGTGCCAGCAGCTTTTCCGGGACCGACTCCTACGAGCAGTACTTC. Amino acids: CASSFSGTDSYEQYF.

CDR3 in amino acids: CASTGYSGANVLTF. CDR3 bases: TGTGCCAGTACGGGGTATTCTGGGGCCAACGTCCTGACTTTC. The chain recombines TRBV19 with TRBJ2-6; D may be TRBD2 (5 bases). Germline assignment: CDR1 LNHDA and CDR2 SQIVND (reference sequence). V lost 7 bases, J lost 1 base, and 8 bases lay in between. This CDR3 comprises 14 residues.

Here the CDR3 reads CASSLGARAETQYF. CDR3 sequence (DNA): TGTGCCAGCAGCTTAGGTGCCAGGGCAGAGACCCAGTACTTC. The chain carries TRBV7-2 and TRBJ2-5, with TRBD1 as a possible D gene (5 bases). Germline CDR1 reads SGHTA; CDR2 reads FQGNSA. CDR3 length: 14 amino acids. Trimming took 1 base from V and 4 from J, leaving 10 bases between them.

This rearrangement joins TRBV2 to TRBJ1-5; D is ambiguous. The CDR3 sequence is 14 residues long. In germline, CDR1 is SNHLY, CDR2 FYNNEI. Trimming cost V 2 bases and J 0 bases, with 5 bases left between them. The CDR3 loop reads CASSESSSNQPQHF. As DNA, the CDR3 is TGTGCCAGCAGTGAATCTAGTAGCAATCAGCCCCAGCATTTT.

The chain has TRBV27 and TRBJ1-2; D not certain. Germline CDR1 is MNHEY and CDR2 is SMNVEV (reference sequence). This CDR3 is built from 14 residues. Trimming removed 0 bases at V and 6 bases at J, with 11 bases between. The CDR3 protein is CASSLSGGVDGYTF. Written as DNA, the CDR3 is TGTGCCAGCAGTTTATCGGGCGGGGTGGATGGCTACACCTTC.

The chain uses TRBV10-3 and TRBJ2-6; D call uncertain. The V end was cut by 6 bases, the J end by 5 bases, with 14 bases between. Germline V CDR1 and CDR2: ENHRY, SYGVKD. The CDR3 loop spans 15 amino acids. For the CDR3, the DNA is TGTGCCATCAGGACCGAGACGGCGCGGGCCAACGTCCTGACTTTC. Its translation is CAIRTETARANVLTF.

V and J are TRBV19 and TRBJ1-1, with TRBD1 matching 10 bases. Germline values: CDR1 LNHDA, CDR2 SQIVND (reference sequence). Losses at the gene ends were 4 bases for V and 1 base for J; bases not matched to a gene: 6. CDR3 size: 16 residues. This CDR3 is CASSRQGAGSNTEAFF. CDR3 nucleotides: TGTGCCAGTAGTAGACAGGGGGCTGGATCGAACACTGAAGCTTTCTTT.

The chain has TRBV5-1 and TRBJ2-1; D may be TRBD1 (6 bases). The CDR3 has 16 residues. V was cut by 2 bases and J by 0 bases, with 12 bases left in between. Germline CDR1 and CDR2: SGHRS and YFSETQ. CDR3 bases: TGCGCCAGCAGCTTCCGGGACACAAGCTCCTACAATGAGCAGTTCTTC. It translates to CASSFRDTSSYNEQFF.

The rearrangement uses TRBV9 and TRBJ1-4; TRBD1 is a possible D gene (5 bases). CDR1 and CDR2 from the germline V gene are SGDLS and YYNGEE. CDR3 length: 13 residues. V shed 2 bases and J shed 3 bases, with 5 bases lying between them. The CDR3 reads CASSVGANEKLFF. DNA for the CDR3: TGTGCCAGCAGCGTGGGGGCTAATGAAAAACTGTTTTTT.

V gene TRBV7-9 combines with J gene TRBJ2-2, with a possible D match to TRBD1 (6 bases). Germline V gene lookup returns CDR1 SEHNR and CDR2 FQNEAQ (reference sequence). Trimming took 5 bases from V and 0 from J, leaving 16 bases between them. The CDR3 is 17 amino acids. This CDR3 reads CASSPPRTVPNTGELFF. DNA of the CDR3: TGTGCCAGCAGCCCCCCCAGGACAGTCCCGAACACCGGGGAGCTGTTTTTT.

The chain is built from TRBV4-2 and TRBJ1-6; 7 nucleotides align to TRBD1. The CDR3 contains 16 residues. From germline, CDR1 is LGHNA and CDR2 YNFKEQ. J gave up 8 bases and V 3 bases, and 10 bases lay outside the gene matches. In nucleotides, the CDR3 is TGTGCCAGCAGCCAGCCGGTGGCACAGGGGTATTCACCCCTCCACTTT. Residues: CASSQPVAQGYSPLHF.

The chain carries TRBV25-1 and TRBJ1-5, with unresolved D. The length of the CDR3 is 13 residues. Germline V gene data show CDR1 as MGHDK and CDR2 as SYGVNS. Trimming removed 4 bases from V and 3 bases from J, with 7 bases in between. In DNA form, the CDR3 reads TGTGCCAGCAGTGGGCTGTCCAATCAGCCCCAGCATTTT. This gives the protein CASSGLSNQPQHF.

This sequence joins TRBV28 and TRBJ1-1, with D possibly matching TRBD1 (6 bases). This CDR3 is built from 15 residues. The V end was cut by 2 bases, the J end by 4 bases, with 14 bases between. Germline-derived CDR1 and CDR2 are MDHEN and SYDVKM. This CDR3 is CASSLTGISVTEAFF. CDR3 bases: TGTGCCAGCAGTTTAACAGGGATAAGTGTCACTGAAGCTTTCTTT.

This clone was observed once. J is TRBJ2-7 and V is TRBV9, with D perhaps matching TRBD2 (6 bases). The germline V and J ends were trimmed by 3 bases and 6 bases, with 19 bases remaining between them. Germline CDR1 reads SGDLS; CDR2 reads YYNGEE. The CDR3 spans 15 residues. The CDR3 protein is CASSASGSGIREQYF. In DNA form, the CDR3 reads TGTGCCAGCAGCGCCTCTGGTAGCGGCATACGCGAGCAGTACTTC.